This TCR beta chain comes out of a study of CD8 T cells in Susac syndrome. With respect to this clonotype: Its antigen is not identified.

General study results and limits: The study conceded that relatively few individuals underwent its TCR sequencing and HLA analysis.

When the RNA was reverse transcribed, random hexamers were used with an input of roughly 0.45 to 1 ug. TCRdb independently ran MiXCR on the immunoSEQ multiplex PCR reads; one entry per CDR3 protein. The table lists about 440,000 distinct CDR3 sequences, approximately 85% of them singletons, with 0.12% in the top ten. This CDR3 has 15 residues. Germline values: CDR1 LNHNV, CDR2 YYDKDF (reference sequence). Trimming at V came to 9 bases and at J to 3 bases, leaving 9 bases not matched to a gene. Blood CD8+ and CD4+ T cells underwent high-throughput TCR beta sequencing. The gene calls are TRBV15 and TRBJ2-2; 8 nucleotides match TRBD1. The TCR comes from a human donor with multiple sclerosis. The material sequenced was CD8+ T cells from PBMCs. The CDR3 DNA sequence: TGTGCCACTAAAGCCGGGACAGGAGACACCGGGGAGCTGTTTTTT. This gives the protein CATKAGTGDTGELFF.